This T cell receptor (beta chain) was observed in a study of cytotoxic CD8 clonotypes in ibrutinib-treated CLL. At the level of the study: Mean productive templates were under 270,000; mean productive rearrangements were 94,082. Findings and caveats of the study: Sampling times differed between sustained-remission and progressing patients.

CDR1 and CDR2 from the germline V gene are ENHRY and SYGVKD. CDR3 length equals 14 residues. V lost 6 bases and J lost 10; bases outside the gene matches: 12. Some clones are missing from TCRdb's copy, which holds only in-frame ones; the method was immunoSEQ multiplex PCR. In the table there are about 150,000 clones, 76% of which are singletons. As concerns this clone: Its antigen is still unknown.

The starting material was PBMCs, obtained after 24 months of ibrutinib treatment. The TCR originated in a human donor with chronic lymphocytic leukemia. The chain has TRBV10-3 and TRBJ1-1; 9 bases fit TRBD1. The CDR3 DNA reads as TGTGCCATCAGGCCCGGGACAGGGTTCCTTCCAGCTTTCTTT. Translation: CAIRPGTGFLPAFF.